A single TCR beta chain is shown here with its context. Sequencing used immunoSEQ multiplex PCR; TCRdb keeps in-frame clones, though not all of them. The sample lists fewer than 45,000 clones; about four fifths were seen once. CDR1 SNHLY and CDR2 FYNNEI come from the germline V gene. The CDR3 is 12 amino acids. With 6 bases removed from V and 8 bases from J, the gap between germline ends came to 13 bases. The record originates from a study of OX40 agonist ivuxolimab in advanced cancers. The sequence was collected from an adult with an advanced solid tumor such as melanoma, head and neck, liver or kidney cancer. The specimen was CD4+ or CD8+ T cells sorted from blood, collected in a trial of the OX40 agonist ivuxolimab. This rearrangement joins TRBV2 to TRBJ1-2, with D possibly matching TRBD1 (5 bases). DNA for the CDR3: TGTGCCAGCAGCCTACAGGTCTGGGGCTACACCTTC. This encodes CASSLQVWGYTF.